A single sample is the source of the 20 T cell receptor beta chains below, sequenced in a study of early T cells in non-severe SARS-CoV-2 infection. TCRdb passed the 5' RACE reads through MiXCR, listing each CDR3 protein once. The table has 90,000 to 120,000 distinct CDR3 sequences, 11% seen once. The source material was whole blood. These receptors were collected from an adult who was a healthcare worker with PCR-confirmed SARS-CoV-2 infection or an uninfected control (not recorded which).

About this clonotype itself: At one end, the junction sequence differs from germline, possibly due to a read error. The rearrangement joins TRBV28 to TRBJ2-7; 9 bases map to TRBD1. CDR3 size: 14 residues. Germline CDR1 is MDHEN and CDR2 is SYDVKM. The CDR3 spells CASSFYTGGSLPHF. The CDR3 nucleotides are TGTGCCAGCAGTTTTTATACAGGGGGCTCCTTGCCGCACTTC.

This clonotype was observed a few times. V is TRBV29-1 and J is TRBJ2-3, with D hard to call. The germline CDR1 and CDR2 sequences are SQVTM and ANQGSEA. The CDR3 covers 10 residues. The V end lost 4 bases, the J end lost 6 bases, and 5 bases lay between the germline ends. The CDR3 reads CSVGVDTQYF. CDR3 bases: TGCAGCGTTGGGGTGGATACGCAGTATTTT.

This clonotype was detected only a few times. The chain recombines TRBV3-1 with TRBJ2-2, with 8 bases fitting TRBD2. This CDR3 is 17 amino acids long. From germline, CDR1 is LGHDT and CDR2 YNNKEL (reference sequence). The V segment lost 1 base and the J segment 2 bases; nucleotides outside the gene matches: 6. CDR3 residues: CASSQASGPTNTGELFF. CDR3 nucleotide sequence: TGTGCCAGCAGCCAAGCTAGCGGGCCTACTAACACCGGGGAGCTGTTTTTT.

This clonotype was observed many times. J is TRBJ2-5 and V is TRBV2; D possibly corresponds to TRBD1 (5 bases). The CDR3 spans 13 residues. Trimming cost V 7 bases and J 5 bases, with 14 bases left between them. The germline gives CDR1 SNHLY, CDR2 FYNNEI. CDR3 in DNA: TGTGCCAGCAAAAGGGGAAGTCAGGAGACCCAGTACTTC. Its translation is CASKRGSQETQYF.

This clonotype showed up just a few times. The V gene is TRBV19, the J gene TRBJ1-5; TRBD1 is a possible D gene (5 bases). The CDR3 extends over 14 amino acids. Deletions cut 7 bases from V and 7 bases from J, with 17 bases between. Germline CDR1 is LNHDA and CDR2 is SQIVND (reference sequence). Written as DNA, the CDR3 is TGTGCCAGTAAGAGAGGGGACGGGGGACAGCCCCAGCATTTT. Its translation is CASKRGDGGQPQHF.

This clonotype was observed a few times. The V call is TRBV7-9, the J call TRBJ2-3, with 9 bases aligning to TRBD2. Germline CDR1 is SEHNR and CDR2 is FQNEAQ (reference sequence). The CDR3 sequence is 15 residues long. V lost 2 bases to trimming and J lost 5 bases; unmatched junction nucleotides: 5. CDR3 DNA: TGTGCCAGCAGCTTACCTAGCGGGAATCGAGATACGCAGTATTTT. Translated: CASSLPSGNRDTQYF.

DNA of the CDR3: TGTGCCAGCAGTCCAGGGGCGGTCGGGGAAAAACTGTTTTTT. This translates into CASSPGAVGEKLFF. The V call is TRBV27, the J call TRBJ1-4; the D gene is possibly TRBD1 (6 bases). Per germline, CDR1 MNHEY and CDR2 SMNVEV (reference sequence). The CDR3 has 14 amino acids. V dropped 5 bases and J dropped 8 bases, with 15 bases sitting between them.

The V and J genes are TRBV6-6 and TRBJ2-1; D is ambiguous. From germline, CDR1 is MNHNY and CDR2 SVGAGI (reference sequence). This CDR3 comprises 14 residues. V dropped 0 bases and J dropped 4 bases, with 7 bases sitting between them. Here the CDR3 DNA reads TGTGCCAGCAGTTACTCTAGACTTTACAATGAGCAGTTCTTC. Residues: CASSYSRLYNEQFF.

This chain links TRBV20-1 with TRBJ1-2; 7 bases are shared with TRBD1. This CDR3 contains 12 residues. J was trimmed by 6 bases and V by 3 bases; bases with no gene match: 4. The germline V gene encodes CDR1 DFQATT and CDR2 SNEGSKA (reference sequence). CDR3 amino acids: CSASNRGDGYTF. CDR3 bases: TGCAGTGCTAGTAACAGGGGAGATGGCTACACCTTC.

The gene calls are TRBV20-1 and TRBJ2-7; 7 bases map to TRBD2. The CDR3 is 14 residues long. Germline V gives CDR1 DFQATT, CDR2 SNEGSKA (reference sequence). V lost 6 bases and J lost 6; bases outside the gene matches: 14. The CDR3: CSAKKSGALIEQYF. Written as DNA, the CDR3 is TGCAGTGCAAAGAAGAGCGGGGCGCTGATCGAGCAGTACTTC.

This clonotype was seen a few times. CDR3 in amino acids: CSVDVVGAFF. The CDR3 DNA sequence: TGCAGCGTTGACGTGGTGGGAGCTTTCTTC. The chain recombines TRBV29-1 with TRBJ2-1; possibly TRBD2 for D (5 bases). V was trimmed by 3 bases and J by 16 bases, leaving 13 bases between them. Germline V gives CDR1 SQVTM, CDR2 ANQGSEA. The length of the CDR3 is 10 residues.

This clonotype appeared a few times. The chain employs TRBV21-1 and TRBJ2-7; the tabulated D call, TRBD2, remains unverified against the DNA. TRBV21-1 constitutes a pseudogene. This CDR3 is built from 15 residues. The CDR3 DNA follows: TGTGCCAGCAGCAAGCTCCTAGCGGGAGCGGACGAGCAGTACTTC. This gives the protein CASSKLLAGADEQYF.

The genes are TRBV6-5 and TRBJ2-7, with TRBD2 matching over 7 bases. The CDR3 is made up of 13 amino acids. Per the germline V gene, CDR1 is MNHEY and CDR2 is SVGAGI. V lost 0 bases and J lost 7; bases outside the gene matches: 3. The CDR3 DNA reads TGTGCCAGCAGTTACTCGGGGGAGGGGGAGCAGTACTTC. Protein sequence: CASSYSGEGEQYF.

This clonotype was picked up many times. The chain joins TRBV7-2 to TRBJ2-6; D may be TRBD2 (7 bases). Germline V CDR1 and CDR2: SGHTA, FQGNSA. This CDR3 comprises 19 residues. Trimming cost V 1 base and J 2 bases, with 18 bases left between them. CDR3 residues: CASSLVGRGALPGANVLTF. The DNA for the CDR3 is TGTGCCAGCAGCTTAGTCGGTCGGGGGGCGCTCCCTGGGGCCAACGTCCTGACTTTC.

There are a few counts of this clonotype. The gene calls are TRBV15 and TRBJ1-1; 7 positions agree with TRBD1. The CDR3 spans 14 residues. The germline V gene encodes CDR1 LNHNV and CDR2 YYDKDF (reference sequence). Unmatched junction bases numbered 5, after V lost 0 bases and J lost 7 bases. DNA of the CDR3: TGTGCCACCAGCAGAGAGTTGCGGGACAGTGAAGCTTTCTTT. It yields the protein CATSRELRDSEAFF.

The chain carries TRBV11-2 and TRBJ2-6, with D hard to call. CDR1 and CDR2 from the germline V gene are SGHAT and FQNNGV. The V and J ends lost 3 bases and 0 bases respectively, with 12 bases between them. The CDR3 runs 17 residues. The CDR3 sequence: CASSLTFENSGANVLTF. The CDR3 nucleotides read TGTGCCAGCAGCTTGACTTTTGAAAACTCTGGGGCCAACGTCCTGACTTTC.

V gene TRBV6-1 combines with J gene TRBJ1-1, with unresolved D. Germline V CDR1 and CDR2: MNHNS, SASEGT. The CDR3 loop spans 13 amino acids. V was clipped by 4 bases and J by 7 bases, with 13 bases between them. The CDR3 DNA reads TGTGCCAGCAGTGCAGGTCCACACCTTGAAGCTTTCTTT. Translation: CASSAGPHLEAFF.

The CDR3 loop reads CSVEGQAKNTEAFF. Here the CDR3 DNA reads TGCAGCGTTGAGGGACAGGCAAAGAACACTGAAGCTTTCTTT. V is TRBV29-1 and J is TRBJ1-1, with TRBD1 matching 8 bases. The ends lost 3 bases at V and 1 base at J; junction bases unmatched: 4. The CDR3 runs to 14 residues. CDR1 SQVTM and CDR2 ANQGSEA come from the germline V gene.

This clonotype has at least ten counts. This sequence joins TRBV7-9 and TRBJ2-3; TRBD2 might be the D (6 bases). Germline lookup yields CDR1 SEHNR and CDR2 FQNEAQ (reference sequence). There are 15 residues in the CDR3. Deletions cut 5 bases from V and 0 bases from J, with 12 bases between. The CDR3 DNA reads TGTGCCAGCAGCCCCCCGGGACTTAGCACAGATACGCAGTATTTT. This gives the protein CASSPPGLSTDTQYF. Combining the CDR3 with reference TRBV7-9 and TRBJ2-3 gives the whole variable domain DTGVSQNPRHKITKRGQNVTFRCDPISEHNRLYWYRQTLGQGPEFLTYFQNEAQLEKSRLLSDRFSAERPKGSFSTLEIQRTEQGDSAMYLCASSPPGLSTDTQYFGPGTRLTVL.

This clonotype was picked up a small number of times. The CDR3 spells CASSQGQDTGELFF. In DNA form, the CDR3 reads TGTGCCAGCAGCCAGGGGCAGGACACCGGGGAGCTGTTTTTT. The chain carries TRBV14 and TRBJ2-2, with a tentative D call TRBD1 (5 bases). The CDR3 is 14 residues long. Germline V lookup: CDR1 SGHDN, CDR2 FVKESK. Between the trimmed V and J ends, which lost 3 bases and 3 bases, there was a span of 8 bases.